This T cell receptor beta chain originates from a study of CD8 T cells in ankylosing spondylitis. Molecular-barcoded quantitative 5'-RACE produced these TCR beta libraries. TCRdb re-called the 5' RACE reads with MiXCR, one entry per CDR3 protein. The sample yields approximately 350,000 distinct CDR3 sequences, 20% seen once. This TCR was sampled from a male donor with ankylosing spondylitis or in good health (not recorded which). Input material: blood, either unsorted or a sorted T cell fraction (not recorded which).

The CDR3 protein is CASSPIGQGEGGYTF. The CDR3 DNA reads TGTGCCAGCAGCCCGATTGGGCAGGGAGAGGGGGGCTACACCTTC. The chain carries TRBV7-9 and TRBJ1-2, with a tentative D call TRBD1 (5 bases). Germline-derived CDR1 and CDR2 are SEHNR and FQNEAQ (reference sequence). V was shortened by 5 bases and J by 8 bases, with 21 bases between the two germline ends. The CDR3 is made up of 15 amino acids.